The TCR beta chain described here comes from a study of T cell responses to AZD1222 COVID-19 vaccine. At the level of the study: Second-dose groups at about 4 or about 12 weeks were pooled.

Generated by immunoSEQ multiplex PCR, the TCRdb table keeps only in-frame clones and is missing some. The sample has under 140,000 clones, around 81% seen once; the top ten hold approximately 5%. Study-wide results and caveats: Seropositive AZD1222 recipients at baseline numbered only 6 or 7. Among the donors, most were white British and more were female, and clonal diversity was possibly underestimated.

Worth noting for this clone: Its target is not known.

This CDR3 is 14 amino acids long. Losses at the gene ends were 5 bases for V and 7 bases for J; bases not matched to a gene: 8. CDR1 is LNHDA, CDR2 SQIVND, per germline (reference sequence). The chain combines TRBV19 with TRBJ2-1; the match to TRBD1 covers 7 bases. The sequence derives from an adult in good health. This specimen was peripheral blood, taken on day 0 of AZD1222 vaccination. CDR3 nucleotides: TGTGCCAGTAGTTCAGAGACAGGGCGAAATGAGCAGTTCTTC. Its translation: CASSSETGRNEQFF. Looking up the rest from reference TRBV19 and TRBJ2-1 gives the full variable domain: DGGITQSPKYLFRKEGQNVTLSCEQNLNHDAMYWYRQDPGQGLRLIYYSQIVNDFQKGDIAEGYSVSREKKESFPLTVTSAQKNPTAFYLCASSSETGRNEQFFGPGTRLTVL.